Each of the 25 T cell receptor beta chains below was sequenced from the same sample in a study of blood T cell repertoires in COVID-19. Only in-frame clones appear in the TCRdb table, and some are missing; sequencing was by immunoSEQ multiplex PCR. This sample has 130,000 or so clones, with over 75% found just once. Specimen: peripheral blood. These receptors came from a man between 60 and 70 years old with active or convalescent COVID-19.

CDR3 nucleotide sequence: TGCGCCAGCAGCTCAAGCCACTTGACAGGAATGAACACTGAAGCTTTCTTT. Translating gives CASSSSHLTGMNTEAFF. The genes are TRBV5-1 and TRBJ1-1; D might be TRBD1 (6 bases). This CDR3 region has 17 residues. Trimming took 3 bases from V and 0 from J, leaving 18 bases between them. CDR1 is SGHRS, CDR2 YFSETQ, per germline.

This clone was recorded a few times. The chain has TRBV14 and TRBJ1-1; 7 bases agree with TRBD1. The CDR3 is made up of 15 amino acids. V lost 4 bases, J lost 6 bases, and 11 bases stayed unmatched. From germline, CDR1 is SGHDN and CDR2 FVKESK. CDR3 residues: CASSRTGAGSAEAFF. The CDR3 bases are TGTGCCAGCAGCCGTACAGGGGCCGGGTCCGCTGAAGCTTTCTTT.

The chain couples TRBV28 to TRBJ1-4; perhaps TRBD1 as D (5 bases). The CDR3 sequence is 13 residues long. Looked up from germline, CDR1 is MDHEN and CDR2 is SYDVKM. V gave up 2 bases and J gave up 12 bases, with 13 bases separating them. CDR3 in DNA: TGTGCCAGCAGTTTAGGGAGGGGCTCGGAACTGTTTTTT. It codes for CASSLGRGSELFF.

The chain carries TRBV5-1 and TRBJ1-1; the match to TRBD1 covers 7 bases. The CDR3 sequence is 15 residues long. The germline V gene encodes CDR1 SGHRS and CDR2 YFSETQ. V lost 2 bases, J lost 1 base, and 5 bases stayed unmatched. DNA for the CDR3: TGCGCCAGCAGCTTAAACAGGGGTGAGAACACTGAAGCTTTCTTT. Translation: CASSLNRGENTEAFF.

V usage is TRBV7-9 and J usage is TRBJ2-3; TRBD2 might be the D (7 bases). The CDR3 extends over 12 amino acids. Trimming removed 5 bases from V and 8 bases from J, with 11 bases in between. Germline V gene data show CDR1 as SEHNR and CDR2 as FQNEAQ (reference sequence). CDR3 bases: TGTGCCAGCAGCCCAGGGGAGGGTACGCAGTATTTT. It encodes CASSPGEGTQYF.

The table lists this clone with a count of one. The rearrangement uses TRBV19 and TRBJ2-7; tentative D call: TRBD1 (6 bases). The CDR3 extends over 15 amino acids. Germline-derived CDR1 and CDR2 are LNHDA and SQIVND (reference sequence). Trimming shortened V by 3 bases and J by 1 base, and 13 bases separated the two germline ends. DNA for the CDR3: TGTGCCAGTAGTATGGTCGGTGGACAGTCCTACGAGCAGTACTTC. It codes for CASSMVGGQSYEQYF.

This chain joins TRBV29-1 and TRBJ2-1, with TRBD2 as a possible D gene (6 bases). The CDR3 runs 15 residues. Between the trimmed V and J ends, which lost 6 bases and 2 bases, there was a span of 17 bases. CDR1 SQVTM and CDR2 ANQGSEA come from the germline V gene. DNA for the CDR3: TGCAGCGTCCCGCATGGGCGGGGTGCCTACAATGAGCAGTTCTTC. It is translated as CSVPHGRGAYNEQFF.

The chain's CDR3 is CASSRGGSNLEQYF. CDR3 coding DNA: TGTGCCAGCAGCCGTGGAGGGAGTAACTTGGAGCAGTACTTC. This chain links TRBV7-9 with TRBJ2-7; TRBD2 might be the D (6 bases). The CDR3 is 14 amino acids. Trimming took 5 bases from V and 7 from J, leaving 18 bases between them. CDR1 and CDR2 from the germline V gene are SEHNR and FQNEAQ (reference sequence).

This clone was observed once. The chain couples TRBV3-1 (or the pseudogene TRBV3-2) to TRBJ2-2, with D perhaps matching TRBD2 (6 bases). This CDR3 has 17 residues. Germline loops: CDR1 LGHDT, CDR2 YNNKEL (reference sequence). Trimming shortened V by 5 bases and J by 7 bases, and 23 bases separated the two germline ends. CDR3 region: CASSSLAGGGTVGELFF. CDR3 nucleotides: TGTGCCAGCAGCTCACTAGCCGGGGGAGGTACGGTCGGGGAGCTGTTTTTT.

The count of this clone is one. V gene TRBV6-4 combines with J gene TRBJ2-3, with D perhaps TRBD2 (6 bases). The CDR3 loop spans 15 amino acids. Germline V gives CDR1 MRHNA, CDR2 SNTAGT. The germline V and J ends were trimmed by 5 bases and 2 bases, with 14 bases remaining between them. The CDR3 DNA sequence: TGTGCCAGCAGTCCCAGAGCGGGTAACACAGATACGCAGTATTTT. This gives the protein CASSPRAGNTDTQYF.

The chain combines TRBV5-1 with TRBJ2-3, with 10 bases that match TRBD1. This CDR3 is built from 15 residues. Trimming at V came to 3 bases and at J to 2 bases, leaving 3 bases not matched to a gene. Germline CDR1 reads SGHRS; CDR2 reads YFSETQ. Written as DNA, the CDR3 is TGCGCCAGCAGCTCGGGACAGGGGAACACAGATACGCAGTATTTT. This encodes CASSSGQGNTDTQYF.

The chain carries TRBV7-9 and TRBJ1-3; 9 nucleotides align to TRBD1. CDR1 and CDR2 from the germline V gene are SEHNR and FQNEAQ (reference sequence). The junction had 7 bases not matched to a gene; V was cut back by 6 bases and J by 4 bases. The CDR3 consists of 15 residues. The CDR3 here is CASSLQGAEGNTIYF. The CDR3 nucleotides read TGTGCCAGCAGTCTACAGGGGGCGGAAGGAAACACCATATATTTT.

J is TRBJ2-5 and V is TRBV4-1; D is possibly TRBD2 (6 bases). The germline V and J ends were trimmed by 0 bases and 5 bases, with 13 bases remaining between them. There are 15 residues in the CDR3. Germline assignment: CDR1 MGHRA and CDR2 YSYEKL. CDR3 residues: CASSQDFGGRETQYF. CDR3 bases: TGCGCCAGCAGCCAAGATTTCGGGGGACGGGAGACCCAGTACTTC.

The chain joins TRBV5-1 to TRBJ2-2; a weak D match, TRBD1 (5 bases). With 4 bases removed from V and 5 bases from J, the gap between germline ends came to 18 bases. Germline-derived CDR1 and CDR2 are SGHRS and YFSETQ. CDR3 length: 16 residues. CDR3 DNA: TGCGCCAGCAGCGGTACAGGTTCCACTCTAACCGGGGAGCTGTTTTTT. This gives the protein CASSGTGSTLTGELFF.

This chain uses TRBV5-1 with TRBJ2-5; 7 bases align to TRBD1. The CDR3 sequence is 14 residues long. V lost 4 bases, J lost 3 bases, and 6 bases stayed unmatched. CDR1 and CDR2 (germline): SGHRS, YFSETQ. The CDR3, as DNA: TGCGCCAGCAGCCCCGGGACAGTCGAAGAGACCCAGTACTTC. It translates to CASSPGTVEETQYF.

The chain employs TRBV27 and TRBJ2-3; D gene ambiguous. Trimming pared 0 bases from V and 2 bases from J, leaving 15 bases between. This CDR3 contains 17 residues. Germline V lookup: CDR1 MNHEY, CDR2 SMNVEV (reference sequence). The CDR3 protein is CASSLSVGGVATDTQYF. For the CDR3, the DNA is TGTGCCAGCAGTTTATCTGTCGGCGGAGTCGCCACAGATACGCAGTATTTT.

This chain joins TRBV2 and TRBJ1-1, with 8 positions matching TRBD1. Trimming at V came to 6 bases and at J to 6 bases, leaving 3 bases not matched to a gene. Germline V CDR1 and CDR2: SNHLY, FYNNEI. This CDR3 has 12 residues. The CDR3 DNA follows: TGTGCCAGCAGAGACAGGGGCGCTGAAGCTTTCTTT. It encodes CASRDRGAEAFF.

The V and J genes are TRBV10-3 and TRBJ2-2; 9 bases map to TRBD1. Germline assignment: CDR1 ENHRY and CDR2 SYGVKD. V dropped 6 bases and J dropped 5; count of bases not matched to a gene: 4. The CDR3 sequence is 14 residues long. This chain's CDR3 is CAIRPGQGTGELFF. The DNA of the CDR3 is TGTGCCATCAGGCCGGGACAGGGAACCGGGGAGCTGTTTTTT.

This chain's CDR3 is CATRLDGNQPQHF. The CDR3 nucleotides read TGTGCCACCCGACTGGATGGCAATCAGCCCCAGCATTTT. The chain is built from TRBV28 and TRBJ1-5; no clear D gene. CDR3 size: 13 residues. Germline-derived CDR1 and CDR2 are MDHEN and SYDVKM. The V gene lost 10 bases and the J gene lost 2 bases, with 12 bases spanning the gap.

This chain connects TRBV6-5 to TRBJ2-1, with D possibly TRBD1 on 6 matching bases. The CDR3 has 15 amino acids. CDR1 and CDR2 from the germline V gene are MNHEY and SVGAGI. Trimming shortened V by 6 bases and J by 0 bases, and 12 bases separated the two germline ends. CDR3 DNA sequence: TGTGCCAGCAGCAGCACAGGGACCTCCTACAATGAGCAGTTCTTC. Protein sequence: CASSSTGTSYNEQFF.

The V and J genes are TRBV5-4 and TRBJ1-1; possible D gene TRBD1, 6 bases. The V end was cut by 5 bases, the J end by 1 base, with 18 bases between. The CDR3 runs to 16 residues. The V gene's germline CDR1 is SGHNT and CDR2 YYREEE (reference sequence). The CDR3 reads CASSLNQQGENTEAFF. In DNA, the CDR3 is TGTGCCAGCAGTTTGAACCAACAGGGAGAGAACACTGAAGCTTTCTTT.

This rearrangement joins TRBV25-1 to TRBJ1-2; 11 bases agree with TRBD1. Germline CDR1 is MGHDK and CDR2 is SYGVNS. The CDR3 runs to 13 residues. V was clipped by 10 bases and J by 4 bases; unmatched bases: 5. CDR3 protein: CATRTGGSYGYTF. The CDR3 nucleotides read TGTGCCACCCGGACAGGGGGCAGCTATGGCTACACCTTC.

The chain carries TRBV25-1 and TRBJ2-3, with 7 bases lining up with TRBD1. The CDR3 is 17 amino acids. The V gene end was trimmed by 2 bases and the J gene end by 0 bases; junction bases not matched to a gene: 8. Germline values: CDR1 MGHDK, CDR2 SYGVNS. The CDR3 spells CASSEMTGPSSTDTQYF. CDR3 nucleotides: TGTGCCAGCAGTGAAATGACAGGGCCCTCTAGCACAGATACGCAGTATTTT.

The gene calls are TRBV28 and TRBJ2-1; the match to TRBD1 covers 7 bases. In germline, CDR1 is MDHEN, CDR2 SYDVKM. The junction had 11 bases not matched to a gene; V was cut back by 4 bases and J by 5 bases. CDR3 length: 16 residues. CDR3 bases: TGTGCCAGCAGTTCGAGACAGGGAATAACTAACAATGAGCAGTTCTTC. Its protein is CASSSRQGITNNEQFF.

The chain is built from TRBV29-1 and TRBJ2-2, with D perhaps TRBD1 (6 bases). V gave up 4 bases and J gave up 6 bases, with 9 bases separating them. The germline V gene has CDR1 SQVTM and CDR2 ANQGSEA. There are 12 residues in the CDR3. CDR3 residues: CSVVQGSGELFF. The CDR3 region has the DNA TGCAGCGTTGTTCAGGGGTCCGGGGAGCTGTTTTTT.